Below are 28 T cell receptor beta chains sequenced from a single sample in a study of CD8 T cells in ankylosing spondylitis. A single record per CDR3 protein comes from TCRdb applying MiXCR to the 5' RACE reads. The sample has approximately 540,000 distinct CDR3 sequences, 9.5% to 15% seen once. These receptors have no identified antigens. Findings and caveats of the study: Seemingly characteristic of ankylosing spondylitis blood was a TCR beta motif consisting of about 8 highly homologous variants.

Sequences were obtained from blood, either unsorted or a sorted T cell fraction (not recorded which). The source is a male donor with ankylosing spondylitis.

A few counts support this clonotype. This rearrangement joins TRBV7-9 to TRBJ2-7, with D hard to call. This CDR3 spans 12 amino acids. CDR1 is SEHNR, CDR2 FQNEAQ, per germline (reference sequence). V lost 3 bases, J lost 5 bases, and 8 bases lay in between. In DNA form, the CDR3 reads TGTGCCAGCAGCTTTTCGGAGAACGAGCAGTACTTC. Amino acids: CASSFSENEQYF. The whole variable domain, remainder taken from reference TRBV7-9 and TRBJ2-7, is DTGVSQNPRHKITKRGQNVTFRCDPISEHNRLYWYRQTLGQGPEFLTYFQNEAQLEKSRLLSDRFSAERPKGSFSTLEIQRTEQGDSAMYLCASSFSENEQYFGPGTRLTVT.

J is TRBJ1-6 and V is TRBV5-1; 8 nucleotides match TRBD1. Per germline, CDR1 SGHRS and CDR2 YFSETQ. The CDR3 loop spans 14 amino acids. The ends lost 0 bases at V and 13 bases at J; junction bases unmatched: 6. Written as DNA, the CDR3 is TGCGCCAGCAGCTTGGGACAGGGGATGGGGCCCCTCCACTTT. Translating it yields CASSLGQGMGPLHF. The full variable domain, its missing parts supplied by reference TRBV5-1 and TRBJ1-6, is KAGVTQTPRYLIKTRGQQVTLSCSPISGHRSVSWYQQTPGQGLQFLFEYFSETQRNKGNFPGRFSGRQFSNSRSEMNVSTLELGDSALYLCASSLGQGMGPLHFGNGTRLTVT.

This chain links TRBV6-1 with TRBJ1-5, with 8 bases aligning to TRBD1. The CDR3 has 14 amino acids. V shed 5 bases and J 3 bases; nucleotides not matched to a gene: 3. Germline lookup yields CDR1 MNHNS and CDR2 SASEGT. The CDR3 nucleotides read TGTGCCAGCAGTACGGACAGGGCCAATCAGCCCCAGCATTTT. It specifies CASSTDRANQPQHF.

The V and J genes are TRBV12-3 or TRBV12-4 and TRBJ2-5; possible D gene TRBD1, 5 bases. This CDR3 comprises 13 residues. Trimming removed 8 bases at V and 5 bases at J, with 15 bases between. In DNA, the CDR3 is TGTGCCAGCGGAGACAGAGCAAGGGAGACCCAGTACTTC. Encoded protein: CASGDRARETQYF.

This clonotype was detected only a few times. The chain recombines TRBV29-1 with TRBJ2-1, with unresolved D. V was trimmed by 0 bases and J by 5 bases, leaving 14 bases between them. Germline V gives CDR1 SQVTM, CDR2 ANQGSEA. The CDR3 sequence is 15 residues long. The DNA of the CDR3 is TGCAGCGTTGAAGATTGGAAAGGACGAAACAATGAGCAGTTCTTC. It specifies CSVEDWKGRNNEQFF.

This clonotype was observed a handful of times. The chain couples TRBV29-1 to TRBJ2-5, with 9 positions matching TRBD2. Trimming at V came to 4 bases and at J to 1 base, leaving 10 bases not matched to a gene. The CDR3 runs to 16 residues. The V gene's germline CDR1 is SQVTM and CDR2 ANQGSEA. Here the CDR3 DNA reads TGCAGCGTTGGGGGAGAGACTAGCGGACCCCAAGAGACCCAGTACTTC. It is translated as CSVGGETSGPQETQYF.

The CDR3 reads CASSWGLINSPLHF. The DNA for the CDR3 is TGTGCCAGCAGTTGGGGGCTCATCAATTCACCCCTCCACTTT. The chain employs TRBV28 and TRBJ1-6; tentative D call: TRBD1 (6 bases). The V end was cut by 4 bases, the J end by 7 bases, with 11 bases between. The germline CDR1 and CDR2 sequences are MDHEN and SYDVKM. The CDR3 has 14 residues.

CDR3 residues: CASSVLSYEQYV. DNA of the CDR3: TGTGCCAGCAGTGTACTTTCCTACGAGCAGTACGTC. This chain uses TRBV2 with TRBJ2-7, with D uncertain. Looked up from germline, CDR1 is SNHLY and CDR2 is FYNNEI. The CDR3 sequence is 12 residues long. Trimming removed 4 bases from V and 1 base from J, with 5 bases in between.

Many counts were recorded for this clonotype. For the CDR3, the DNA is TGTGCCAGCAGCCAAGGTGTAAATGAGCAGTTCTTC. Its translation: CASSQGVNEQFF. The V gene is TRBV14, the J gene TRBJ2-1; D gene unclear. V lost 1 base, J lost 7 bases, and 5 bases lay in between. The CDR3 has 12 residues. CDR1 SGHDN and CDR2 FVKESK come from the germline V gene.

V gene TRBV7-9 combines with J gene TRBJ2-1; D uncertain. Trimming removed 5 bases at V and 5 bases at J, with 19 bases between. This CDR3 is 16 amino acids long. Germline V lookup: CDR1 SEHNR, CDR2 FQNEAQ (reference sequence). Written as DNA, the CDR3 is TGTGCCAGCAGCCTTCGTCCAGCCGGGCTACACAATGAGCAGTTCTTC. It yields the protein CASSLRPAGLHNEQFF.

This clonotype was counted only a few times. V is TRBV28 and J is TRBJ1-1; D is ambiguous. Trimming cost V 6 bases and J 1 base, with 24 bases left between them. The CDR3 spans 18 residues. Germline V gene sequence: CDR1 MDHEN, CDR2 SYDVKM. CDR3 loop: CASSSLRSAPIRNTEAFF. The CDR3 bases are TGTGCCAGCAGCTCACTTAGGTCGGCGCCTATTCGGAACACTGAAGCTTTCTTT.

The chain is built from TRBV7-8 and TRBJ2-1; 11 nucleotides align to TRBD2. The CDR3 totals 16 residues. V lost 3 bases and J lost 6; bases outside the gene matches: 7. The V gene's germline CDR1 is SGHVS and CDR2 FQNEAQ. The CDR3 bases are TGTGCCAGCAGCTTTGTACTAGCGGGAGAGTCCAATGAGCAGTTCTTC. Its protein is CASSFVLAGESNEQFF.

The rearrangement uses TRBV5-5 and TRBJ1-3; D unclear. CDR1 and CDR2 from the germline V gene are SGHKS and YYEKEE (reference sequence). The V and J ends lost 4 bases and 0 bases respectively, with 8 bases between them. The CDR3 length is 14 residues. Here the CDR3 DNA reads TGTGCCAGCAGCATGACGGACTCTGGAAACACCATATATTTT. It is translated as CASSMTDSGNTIYF. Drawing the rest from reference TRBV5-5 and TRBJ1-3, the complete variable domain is DAGVTQSPTHLIKTRGQQVTLRCSPISGHKSVSWYQQVLGQGPQFIFQYYEKEERGRGNFPDRFSARQFPNYSSELNVNALLLGDSALYLCASSMTDSGNTIYFGEGSWLTVV.

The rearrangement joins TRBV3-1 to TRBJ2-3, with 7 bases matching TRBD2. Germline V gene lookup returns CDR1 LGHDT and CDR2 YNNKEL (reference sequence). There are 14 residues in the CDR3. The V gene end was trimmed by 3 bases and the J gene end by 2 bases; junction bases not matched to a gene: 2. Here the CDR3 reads CASSHAGATDTQYF. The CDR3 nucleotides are TGTGCCAGCAGCCATGCGGGAGCCACAGATACGCAGTATTTT.

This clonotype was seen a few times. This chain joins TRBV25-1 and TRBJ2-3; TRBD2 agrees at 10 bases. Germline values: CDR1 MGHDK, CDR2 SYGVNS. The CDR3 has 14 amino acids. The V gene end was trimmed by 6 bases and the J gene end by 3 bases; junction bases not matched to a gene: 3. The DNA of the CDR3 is TGTGCCAGCAGGACTAGCGGGCCTACAGATACGCAGTATTTT. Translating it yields CASRTSGPTDTQYF.

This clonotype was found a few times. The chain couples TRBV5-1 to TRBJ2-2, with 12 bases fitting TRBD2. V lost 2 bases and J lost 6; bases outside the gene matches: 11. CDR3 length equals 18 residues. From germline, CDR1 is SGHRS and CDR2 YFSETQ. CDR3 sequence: CASSFQTSGSVFAGELFF. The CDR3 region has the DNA TGCGCCAGCAGCTTCCAGACTAGCGGGAGTGTTTTTGCCGGGGAGCTGTTTTTT.

The CDR3 spells CASSLGFETDTQYF. In nucleotides, the CDR3 is TGTGCCAGCAGCTTAGGATTCGAGACAGATACGCAGTATTTT. The chain combines TRBV7-9 with TRBJ2-3; D gene unclear. Trimming took 1 base from V and 3 from J, leaving 8 bases between them. The CDR3 contains 14 residues. Germline V CDR1 and CDR2: SEHNR, FQNEAQ (reference sequence).

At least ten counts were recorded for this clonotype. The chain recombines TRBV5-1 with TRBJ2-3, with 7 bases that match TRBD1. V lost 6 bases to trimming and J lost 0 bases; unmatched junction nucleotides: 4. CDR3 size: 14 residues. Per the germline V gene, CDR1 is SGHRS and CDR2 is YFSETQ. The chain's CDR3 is CASTSRGSTDTQYF. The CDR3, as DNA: TGCGCCAGCACGTCCAGGGGGAGCACAGATACGCAGTATTTT. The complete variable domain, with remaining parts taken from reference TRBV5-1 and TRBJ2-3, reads KAGVTQTPRYLIKTRGQQVTLSCSPISGHRSVSWYQQTPGQGLQFLFEYFSETQRNKGNFPGRFSGRQFSNSRSEMNVSTLELGDSALYLCASTSRGSTDTQYFGPGTRLTVL.

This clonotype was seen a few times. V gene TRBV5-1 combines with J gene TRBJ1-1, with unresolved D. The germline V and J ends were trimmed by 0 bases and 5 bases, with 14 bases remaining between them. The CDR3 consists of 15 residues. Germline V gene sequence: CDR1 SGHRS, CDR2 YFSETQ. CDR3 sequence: CASSLAEKGGTEAFF. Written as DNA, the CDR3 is TGCGCCAGCAGCTTGGCCGAGAAGGGAGGGACTGAAGCTTTCTTT. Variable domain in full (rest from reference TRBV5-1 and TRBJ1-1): KAGVTQTPRYLIKTRGQQVTLSCSPISGHRSVSWYQQTPGQGLQFLFEYFSETQRNKGNFPGRFSGRQFSNSRSEMNVSTLELGDSALYLCASSLAEKGGTEAFFGQGTRLTVV.

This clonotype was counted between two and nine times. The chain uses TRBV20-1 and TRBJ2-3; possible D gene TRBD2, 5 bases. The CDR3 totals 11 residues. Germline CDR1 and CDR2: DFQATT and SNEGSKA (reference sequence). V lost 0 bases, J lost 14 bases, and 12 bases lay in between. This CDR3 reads CSARDHGEWYF. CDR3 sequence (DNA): TGCAGTGCTAGAGATCATGGGGAGTGGTATTTT.

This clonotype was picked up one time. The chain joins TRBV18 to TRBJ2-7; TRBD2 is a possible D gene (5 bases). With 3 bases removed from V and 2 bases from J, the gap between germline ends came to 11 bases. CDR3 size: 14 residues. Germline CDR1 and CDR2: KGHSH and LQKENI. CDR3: CASSPKREPYEQYF. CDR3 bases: TGTGCCAGCTCACCGAAGAGGGAGCCCTACGAGCAGTACTTC.

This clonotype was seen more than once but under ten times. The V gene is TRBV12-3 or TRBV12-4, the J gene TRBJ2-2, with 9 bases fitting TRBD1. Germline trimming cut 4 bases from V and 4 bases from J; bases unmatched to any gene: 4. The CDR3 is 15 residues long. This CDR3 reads CASSYGTGLTGELFF. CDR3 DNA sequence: TGTGCCAGCAGTTACGGGACAGGGCTCACCGGGGAGCTGTTTTTT.

This CDR3 reads CASSPAWGSYNEQFF. CDR3 nucleotide sequence: TGTGCCAGCAGTCCCGCGTGGGGCTCCTACAATGAGCAGTTCTTC. The chain couples TRBV7-9 to TRBJ2-1; the D is unclear. Deletions cut 6 bases from V and 0 bases from J, with 12 bases between. The CDR3 spans 15 residues. Per germline, CDR1 SEHNR and CDR2 FQNEAQ (reference sequence).

This CDR3 reads CASSLRGGSEKLFF. The CDR3 DNA sequence: TGTGCCAGCAGTTTGAGAGGGGGGAGTGAAAAACTGTTTTTT. This chain uses TRBV12-3 or TRBV12-4 with TRBJ1-4; D is perhaps TRBD1 (6 bases). V gave up 3 bases and J gave up 7 bases, with 12 bases separating them. The CDR3 spans 14 residues.

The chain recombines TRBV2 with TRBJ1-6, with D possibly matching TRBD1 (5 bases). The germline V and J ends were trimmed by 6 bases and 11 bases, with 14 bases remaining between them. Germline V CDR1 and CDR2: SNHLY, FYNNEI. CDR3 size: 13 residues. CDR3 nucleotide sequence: TGTGCCAGCAGAGGGGCTCCGAGGGCACCCCTCCACTTT. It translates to CASRGAPRAPLHF.

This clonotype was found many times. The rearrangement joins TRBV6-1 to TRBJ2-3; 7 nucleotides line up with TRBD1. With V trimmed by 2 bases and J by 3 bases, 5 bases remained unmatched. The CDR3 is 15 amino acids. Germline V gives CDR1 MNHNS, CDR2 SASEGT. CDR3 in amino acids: CASSEFRRGTDTQYF. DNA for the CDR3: TGTGCCAGCAGTGAATTTCGCAGGGGGACAGATACGCAGTATTTT.

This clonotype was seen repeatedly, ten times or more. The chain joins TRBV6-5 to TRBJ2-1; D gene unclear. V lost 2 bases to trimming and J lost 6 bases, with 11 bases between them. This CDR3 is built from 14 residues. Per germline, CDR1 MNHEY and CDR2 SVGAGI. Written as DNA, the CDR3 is TGTGCCAGCAGTTACCATGACCGCAGCAATGAGCAGTTCTTC. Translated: CASSYHDRSNEQFF.

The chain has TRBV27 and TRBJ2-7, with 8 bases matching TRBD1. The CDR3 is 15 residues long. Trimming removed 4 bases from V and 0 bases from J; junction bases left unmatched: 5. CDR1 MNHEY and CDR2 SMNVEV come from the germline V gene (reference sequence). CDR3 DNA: TGTGCCAGCAGTTCGTCCGGGACAGGCTCCTACGAGCAGTACGTC. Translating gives CASSSSGTGSYEQYV.